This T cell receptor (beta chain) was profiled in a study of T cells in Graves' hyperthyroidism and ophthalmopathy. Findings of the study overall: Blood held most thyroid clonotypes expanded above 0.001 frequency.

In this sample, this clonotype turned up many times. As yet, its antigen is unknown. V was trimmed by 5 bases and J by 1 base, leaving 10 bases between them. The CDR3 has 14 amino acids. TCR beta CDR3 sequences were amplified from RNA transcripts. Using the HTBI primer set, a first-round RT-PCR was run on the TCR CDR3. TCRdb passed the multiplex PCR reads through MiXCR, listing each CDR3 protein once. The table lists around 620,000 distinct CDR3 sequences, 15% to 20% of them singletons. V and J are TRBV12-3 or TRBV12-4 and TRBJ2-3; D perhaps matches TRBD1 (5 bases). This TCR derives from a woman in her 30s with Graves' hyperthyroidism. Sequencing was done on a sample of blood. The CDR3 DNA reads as TGTGCCAGCAGTCGCAGGGAAGGCACAGATACGCAGTATTTT. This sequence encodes CASSRREGTDTQYF.